This entry describes one T cell receptor beta chain. Every donor was a healthy person donating bone marrow. 60 Vbeta and 13 Jbeta primers were used in PCR. The assay was immunoSEQ multiplex PCR, and TCRdb's table has in-frame clones only and misses some. The repertoire includes fewer than 250,000 clones, roughly 84% of them detected once, and just over 1.4% sits in the top ten. This sample was included in a study of cytomegalovirus exposure and HLA in healthy donors. For the study at large: Out of a few hundred genotyped donors, around 80% belonged to the Caucasian-associated ancestry cluster.

Sequenced: PBMCs. The receptor's source is a girl aged 10-17 years in good health and CMV-seronegative.

The CDR3 coding sequence is TGTGCCAGCAGTTTAGGCCCGACCCCAGGGTTCACTGAAGCTTTCTTT. Its translation is CASSLGPTPGFTEAFF. The chain has TRBV27 and TRBJ1-1; possible D gene TRBD1, 5 bases. The CDR3 is 16 residues long. In germline, CDR1 is MNHEY, CDR2 SMNVEV (reference sequence). Trimming took off 2 bases at V and 4 bases at J, with 17 bases between the two ends.